These 17 T cell receptor beta chains originate from one sample sequenced in a study of shared clonotypes between healthy human individuals. As defined, naive CD8 cells were CD45RO-negative and positively selected for CCR7, with terminally differentiated effector memory CD45RA+ cells excluded. Using immunoSEQ multiplex PCR, the repertoire was profiled, and TCRdb retains in-frame clones only, with some absent. The table lists about 2,100,000 clones, under 95% of them singletons. The source material was naive CD8+ T cells from PBMCs. The source is a man between 18 and 29 years old in good health. Some clones in this sample may be carry-over from other donors' samples.

The chain joins TRBV7-9 to TRBJ2-1; 12 positions agree with TRBD2. The V gene end was trimmed by 6 bases and the J gene end by 0 bases; junction bases not matched to a gene: 9. From germline, CDR1 is SEHNR and CDR2 FQNEAQ (reference sequence). The CDR3 is 18 amino acids. CDR3 sequence: CASSFGLAGQSSYNEQFF. The CDR3 nucleotides are TGTGCCAGCAGTTTCGGACTAGCGGGACAGAGCTCCTACAATGAGCAGTTCTTC.

The CDR3 nucleotides read TGTGCCAGCAGCTTAGGTAGCGGGAAGACCCAGTACTTC. Protein product: CASSLGSGKTQYF. V and J are TRBV7-6 and TRBJ2-5; TRBD2 aligns across 8 bases. The CDR3 is 13 residues long. Looked up from germline, CDR1 is SGHVS and CDR2 is FNYEAQ. V gave up 1 base and J gave up 6 bases; unmatched junction bases: 1. Full variable domain (rest looked up from reference TRBV7-6 and TRBJ2-5): GAGVSQSPRYKVTKRGQDVALRCDPISGHVSLYWYRQALGQGPEFLTYFNYEAQQDKSGLPNDRFSAERPEGSISTLTIQRTEQRDSAMYRCASSLGSGKTQYFGPGTRLLVL.

CDR3 sequence reads: CASSEVKIEPYGYTF. Written as DNA, the CDR3 is TGTGCCAGCAGTGAAGTTAAAATAGAACCCTATGGCTACACCTTC. This chain uses TRBV2 with TRBJ1-2; D not certain. Germline V gene sequence: CDR1 SNHLY, CDR2 FYNNEI. This CDR3 has 15 residues. V lost 1 base and J lost 4, with 13 bases in between.

The rearrangement links TRBV19 to TRBJ2-7, with 9 bases lining up with TRBD1. The CDR3 sequence is 17 residues long. From germline, CDR1 is LNHDA and CDR2 SQIVND (reference sequence). V trimming: 3 bases; J trimming: 6 bases; junction bases outside the gene matches: 15. CDR3 protein: CASSIGAMGTGFGEQYF. The CDR3 nucleotides are TGTGCCAGTAGTATTGGCGCAATGGGGACAGGGTTCGGCGAGCAGTACTTC.

The J gene is TRBJ1-3, the V gene TRBV19; 8 positions agree with TRBD1. V dropped 5 bases and J dropped 5; count of bases not matched to a gene: 8. CDR1 is LNHDA, CDR2 SQIVND, per germline (reference sequence). The length of the CDR3 is 15 residues. CDR3 loop: CASSPEDRARNTIYF. The DNA of the CDR3 is TGTGCCAGTAGTCCGGAGGACAGGGCTAGAAACACCATATATTTT.

This chain joins TRBV11-1 and TRBJ2-1; TRBD1 or TRBD2 may be the D gene (7 bases each). The CDR3 consists of 17 residues. Germline V CDR1 and CDR2: SGHAT, FQDESV (reference sequence). With 4 bases removed from V and 5 bases from J, the gap between germline ends came to 21 bases. CDR3 amino acids: CASSSRSQGRGHNEQFF. The CDR3, as DNA: TGTGCCAGCAGCTCAAGATCCCAGGGGAGGGGGCACAATGAGCAGTTCTTC.

This sequence joins TRBV9 and TRBJ2-5; a possible D gene is TRBD2 (6 bases). CDR1 and CDR2 (germline): SGDLS, YYNGEE. CDR3 length equals 14 residues. Deletions cut 2 bases from V and 4 bases from J, with 12 bases between. CDR3 sequence (DNA): TGTGCCAGCAGCGTGGGGGACGGGGGAGAGACCCAGTACTTC. Amino acid sequence: CASSVGDGGETQYF.

The sample holds one count of this clone. The chain is built from TRBV5-1 and TRBJ1-1; maybe TRBD1 (6 bases). CDR1 SGHRS and CDR2 YFSETQ come from the germline V gene. V lost 1 base to trimming and J lost 5 bases, with 9 bases between them. The CDR3 spans 13 residues. DNA of the CDR3: TGCGCCAGCAGCTTGAACAGGGCGACTGAAGCTTTCTTT. As protein: CASSLNRATEAFF.

The chain uses TRBV19 and TRBJ1-1, with TRBD1 identical over 7 bases. The CDR3 has 15 residues. Germline loops: CDR1 LNHDA, CDR2 SQIVND (reference sequence). Trimming cost V 3 bases and J 1 base; bases outside gene matches: 5. The CDR3 DNA follows: TGTGCCAGTAGTATTTCCAGGGGGGCGAACACTGAAGCTTTCTTT. This encodes CASSISRGANTEAFF.

The chain recombines TRBV25-1 with TRBJ2-5, with D maybe TRBD1 (5 bases). V was clipped by 2 bases and J by 3 bases, with 13 bases between them. CDR1 MGHDK and CDR2 SYGVNS come from the germline V gene. This CDR3 spans 15 amino acids. Written as DNA, the CDR3 is TGTGCCAGCAGTGAAGCCCCTTGGGGCGAAGAGACCCAGTACTTC. Its protein product is CASSEAPWGEETQYF. The full variable domain, in which reference TRBV25-1 and TRBJ2-5 provide the parts outside the CDR3, is EADIYQTPRYLVIGTGKKITLECSQTMGHDKMYWYQQDPGMELHLIHYSYGVNSTEKGDLSSESTVSRIRTEHFPLTLESARPSHTSQYLCASSEAPWGEETQYFGPGTRLLVL.

J is TRBJ2-7 and V is TRBV7-2; D unresolved. CDR1 SGHTA and CDR2 FQGNSA come from the germline V gene. Trimming took 2 bases from V and 0 from J, leaving 11 bases between them. The CDR3 runs 15 residues. For the CDR3, the DNA is TGTGCCAGCAGCTTAAGGCCAGACTTCTCCTACGAGCAGTACTTC. Encoded protein: CASSLRPDFSYEQYF.

The chain joins TRBV19 to TRBJ2-7; 10 bases fit TRBD2. Losses at the gene ends were 3 bases for V and 3 bases for J; bases not matched to a gene: 5. The CDR3 sequence is 15 residues long. The germline V gene has CDR1 LNHDA and CDR2 SQIVND (reference sequence). The DNA of the CDR3 is TGTGCCAGTAGTATTCGACTAGCGGGCGTCTACGAGCAGTACTTC. This translates into CASSIRLAGVYEQYF.

The genes are TRBV5-6 and TRBJ1-1; D remains unclear. CDR1 and CDR2 from the germline V gene are SGHDT and YYEEEE. Trimming took off 2 bases at V and 6 bases at J, with 14 bases between the two ends. The CDR3 consists of 14 residues. The CDR3 loop reads CASSFRTRRAEAFF. CDR3 bases: TGTGCCAGCAGCTTCCGGACGAGGAGGGCTGAAGCTTTCTTT.

The chain employs TRBV29-1 and TRBJ2-1, with D perhaps given as TRBD1 or TRBD2 (5 bases each). The germline gives CDR1 SQVTM, CDR2 ANQGSEA. The CDR3 has 15 residues. The germline V and J ends were trimmed by 4 bases and 1 base, with 14 bases remaining between them. CDR3 DNA: TGCAGCGTTGCAGGTGGGACCAGTTCCTACAATGAGCAGTTCTTC. It yields the protein CSVAGGTSSYNEQFF.

The chain combines TRBV2 with TRBJ1-1; TRBD1 aligns across 9 bases. V lost 6 bases, J lost 4 bases, and 6 bases stayed unmatched. The CDR3 is 14 residues long. The germline gives CDR1 SNHLY, CDR2 FYNNEI. This CDR3 is CASSWGTGTTEAFF. CDR3 DNA: TGTGCCAGCAGCTGGGGGACAGGGACCACTGAAGCTTTCTTT.

The chain has TRBV28 and TRBJ2-5; perhaps TRBD2 as D (6 bases). With 4 bases removed from V and 7 bases from J, the gap between germline ends came to 10 bases. The CDR3 contains 12 residues. Germline assignment: CDR1 MDHEN and CDR2 SYDVKM. Here the CDR3 reads CASSYVGGTQYF. CDR3 DNA: TGTGCCAGCAGTTATGTCGGGGGGACCCAGTACTTC.

The chain uses TRBV7-9 and TRBJ1-2; 7 nucleotides align to TRBD1. With 5 bases clipped from V and 3 bases from J, the junction kept 15 bases outside the gene matches. Germline V CDR1 and CDR2: SEHNR, FQNEAQ (reference sequence). The CDR3 loop spans 17 amino acids. The CDR3 here is CASSLTTGRASDYGYTF. CDR3 DNA sequence: TGTGCCAGCAGCCTAACGACAGGGAGGGCTTCGGACTATGGCTACACCTTC.